The clone carrying this TCR beta chain has more than one count but fewer than ten. This sample was taken from a study of blood T cell repertoires in COVID-19. Study in general: Both acute and convalescent COVID-19 samples were obtained from the United States, Italy and Spain. Sources were T cells, B-cell-depleted T cells, or PBMCs; the material itself was cDNA or gDNA.

Unmatched junction bases numbered 5, after V lost 3 bases and J lost 2 bases. Germline CDR1 KGHSH, CDR2 LQKENI. This CDR3 region has 15 residues. Methods used by the authors: Reference gene primers were amplified, and this amplification served to estimate nucleated cell counts. The method was immunoSEQ multiplex PCR; TCRdb's version includes in-frame clones alone and lacks a portion of them. V, J and clone size were drawn from that table, and D and trimming were deduced from the DNA. The sample has some 250,000 clones, 70% to 90% seen once; the top ten hold over 1.5%. Sequencing was performed on peripheral blood. The chain employs TRBV18 and TRBJ2-5; 8 positions agree with TRBD2. This TCR derives from a man aged 30 to 39 with active or convalescent COVID-19. CDR3: CASSPPRGEQETQYF. The CDR3 nucleotides are TGTGCCAGCTCACCGCCGCGGGGGGAACAAGAGACCCAGTACTTC.